This TCR beta chain was obtained from a study of blood T cell repertoires in COVID-19. Across the study: T cells, B-cell-depleted T cells, or PBMCs provided the cDNA or gDNA that served as material.

CDR3 size: 17 residues. V lost 7 bases and J lost 2; bases outside the gene matches: 14. CDR1 is SGDLS and CDR2 is YYNGEE in the germline V gene. The method was immunoSEQ multiplex PCR; TCRdb's version includes in-frame clones alone and lacks a portion of them. The sample holds about 250,000 clones, about 89% seen once. Those who participated ranged in age from about 18 to 95 years and resided in approximately 23 US areas. Cohort 3 recovered donors had two negative PCRs, clearance, or symptom resolution. The sequenced material came from PBMCs or T cells enriched from blood (not recorded which). This receptor was obtained from a man in his forties who had recovered from COVID-19. The chain couples TRBV9 to TRBJ2-5; the match to TRBD1 covers 10 bases. CDR3 loop: CASGRISRQGAQETQYF. The CDR3 DNA reads as TGTGCCAGCGGTCGTATTTCAAGACAGGGGGCTCAAGAGACCCAGTACTTC. Supplemented by reference TRBV9 and TRBJ2-5, the full variable domain reads DSGVTQTPKHLITATGQRVTLRCSPRSGDLSVYWYQQSLDQGLQFLIQYYNGEERAKGNILERFSAQQFPDLHSELNLSSLELGDSALYFCASGRISRQGAQETQYFGPGTRLLVL.